This record covers a single TCR beta chain. The antigen remains unidentified. This entry comes from a study of T cell responses to AZD1222 COVID-19 vaccine. Overall study results and limits: Two doses of AZD1222 preceded a rise in Spike-specific TCR breadth and depth. Donor demographics were predominantly white British with a female majority; clonal diversity may be underestimated. Repertoires were obtained only post-peak T cell response. At study baseline, merely six AZD1222 recipients were seropositive.

The CDR3 totals 15 residues. Deletions cut 6 bases from V and 7 bases from J, with 19 bases between. Germline CDR1 MNHNY, CDR2 SVGAGI (reference sequence). Repertoires were generated with immunoSEQ multiplex PCR, while TCRdb's copy carries only in-frame clones and drops some. The sample has 70,000 or so clones, around 90% seen once. The chain carries TRBV6-6 and TRBJ1-5; D may be TRBD1 (5 bases). Sample: peripheral blood, taken on day 0 of AZD1222 vaccination. This TCR derives from an adult in good health. CDR3 nucleotide sequence: TGTGCCAGCAGCCCCACCGGGGGTAAAAAACAGCCCCAGCATTTT. This translates into CASSPTGGKKQPQHF.